These T cell receptor beta chains were read from a single sample in a study of cytomegalovirus exposure and HLA in healthy donors. Clones were sequenced by immunoSEQ multiplex PCR, and TCRdb holds only the in-frame ones, with some missing. The table includes around 150,000 clones, around 75% detected once. Sequenced input: PBMCs. These receptors were obtained from a middle-aged man in good health and CMV-seronegative. Both conserved end residues are trimmed from each CDR3. The D gene is left open where the match is weak.

V	J	D	length	CDR3
TRBV6-5	TRBJ2-7	.	11	ASSYSGAYEQY
TRBV4-3	TRBJ2-7	.	13	ASSQSENGGYEQY
TRBV30	TRBJ1-2	.	10	AWSRGNYGYT
TRBV6-5	TRBJ2-1	TRBD2	13	ASRRSGSYNNEQF
TRBV29-1	TRBJ2-3	TRBD1	11	SVDGQDTDTQY
TRBV7-2	TRBJ1-6	.	14	ASSFTGAYGNSPLH
TRBV5-1	TRBJ1-1	TRBD1	12	ASSSQGASTEAF
TRBV27	TRBJ1-2	.	13	ASSLSWQSNYGYT
TRBV6-4	TRBJ1-1	.	11	ASSDRENTEAF
TRBV11-3	TRBJ1-1	TRBD1	11	ASGQGVNTEAF
TRBV10-3	TRBJ1-1	.	14	AISPQGGDGESEAF
TRBV6-1	TRBJ2-5	TRBD2	11	ASSAGTTETQY
TRBV30	TRBJ2-2	.	13	AWGHKGARTGELF
TRBV6-6	TRBJ2-5	.	12	ASSYSTDKETQY
TRBV11-3	TRBJ2-3	TRBD1	13	ASSLGRGLPDTQY
TRBV2	TRBJ2-7	TRBD1	10	ASRQGAYEQY
TRBV9	TRBJ1-1	TRBD1	16	ASSASPRDREGNTEAF
TRBV30	TRBJ2-1	TRBD2	12	AWSVSSGSGEQF
TRBV5-6	TRBJ2-6	TRBD2	16	ASSLDSAGESGANVLT